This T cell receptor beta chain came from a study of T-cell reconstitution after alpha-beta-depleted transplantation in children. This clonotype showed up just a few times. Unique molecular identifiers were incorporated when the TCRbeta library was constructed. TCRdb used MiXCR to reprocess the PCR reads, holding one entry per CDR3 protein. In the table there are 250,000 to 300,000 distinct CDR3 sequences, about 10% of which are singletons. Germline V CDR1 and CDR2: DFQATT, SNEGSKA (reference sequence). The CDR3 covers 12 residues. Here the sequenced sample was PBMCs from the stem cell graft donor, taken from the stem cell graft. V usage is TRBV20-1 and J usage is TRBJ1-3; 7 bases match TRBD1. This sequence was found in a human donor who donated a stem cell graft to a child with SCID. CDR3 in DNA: TGCGGACAGGAGACCTCTGGAAACACCATATATTTT. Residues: CGQETSGNTIYF.